This TCR beta chain was found in a study of blood T cell repertoires in COVID-19. The CDR3 loop spans 14 amino acids. V shed 4 bases and J 4 bases; nucleotides not matched to a gene: 4. The germline V gene has CDR1 LNHNV and CDR2 YYDKDF (reference sequence). A single count supports this clone. As originally analysed: Estimation of nucleated cell counts was performed using reference gene primer amplification. Sequencing was performed with immunoSEQ multiplex PCR; in TCRdb, only in-frame clones are kept and a portion is missing. Clone size and the V and J calls come from that table; the DNA yielded D and trimming. The repertoire includes 95,000 to 150,000 clones, 60% to 85% of them detected once, and roughly 2.1% sits in the top ten.

This chain links TRBV15 with TRBJ2-7; 10 nucleotides align to TRBD1. Material: peripheral blood. This receptor was taken from an older man with acute or convalescent COVID-19. CDR3 residues: CATSIGTGAYEQYF. The CDR3 coding sequence is TGTGCCACCAGCATCGGGACAGGGGCTTACGAGCAGTACTTC.